This T cell receptor beta chain was identified during a study of T cell responses to AZD1222 COVID-19 vaccine. General study results and limits: Donors skewed white British and female; clonal diversity was possibly underestimated. The study reported that nearly half of spike-specific TCRs target unmutated variant regions. Regions 160-218 and 743-854 dominated among vaccine-associated CD4 TCRs spanning spike.

Whether given at about 4 or about 12 weeks, second doses were pooled. Per the germline V gene, CDR1 is SGDLS and CDR2 is YYNGEE. V lost 4 bases, J lost 3 bases, and 7 bases stayed unmatched. The CDR3 loop spans 17 amino acids. Sequencing used immunoSEQ multiplex PCR; TCRdb keeps in-frame clones, though not all of them. The sample lists roughly 110,000 clones; about 85% were seen once. This clone was picked up a small number of times. Its antigen is not identified. The genes are TRBV9 and TRBJ1-4; 12 bases map to TRBD1. Sequenced here: peripheral blood, sampled 28 days after the second AZD1222 dose. This TCR was sampled from an adult who received the AZD1222 COVID-19 vaccine. Here the CDR3 reads CASSFGTGGISNEKLFF. For the CDR3, the DNA is TGTGCCAGCAGCTTCGGGACAGGGGGCATTTCTAATGAAAAACTGTTTTTT.